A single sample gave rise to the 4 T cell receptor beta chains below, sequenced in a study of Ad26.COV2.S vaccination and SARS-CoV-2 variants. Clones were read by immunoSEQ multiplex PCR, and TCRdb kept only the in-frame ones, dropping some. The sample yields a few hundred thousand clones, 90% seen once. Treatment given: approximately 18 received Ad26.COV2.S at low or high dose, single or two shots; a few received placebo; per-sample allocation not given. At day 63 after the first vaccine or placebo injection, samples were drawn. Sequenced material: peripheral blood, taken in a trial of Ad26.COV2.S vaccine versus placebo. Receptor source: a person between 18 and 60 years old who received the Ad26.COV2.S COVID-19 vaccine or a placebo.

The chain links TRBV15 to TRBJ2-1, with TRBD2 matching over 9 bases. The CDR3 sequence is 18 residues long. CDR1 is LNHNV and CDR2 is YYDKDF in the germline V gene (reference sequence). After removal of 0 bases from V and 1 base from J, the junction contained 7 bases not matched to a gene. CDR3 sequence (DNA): TGTGCCACCAGCAGAGATCTGGGTGCGGGAGGGTCCTACAATGAGCAGTTCTTC. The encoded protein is CATSRDLGAGGSYNEQFF.

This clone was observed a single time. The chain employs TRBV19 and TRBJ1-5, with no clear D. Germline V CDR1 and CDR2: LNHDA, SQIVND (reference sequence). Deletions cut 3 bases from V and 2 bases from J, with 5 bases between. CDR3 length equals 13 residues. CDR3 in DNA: TGTGCCAGTAGTATTGGGGGCAATCAGCCCCAGCATTTT. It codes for CASSIGGNQPQHF.

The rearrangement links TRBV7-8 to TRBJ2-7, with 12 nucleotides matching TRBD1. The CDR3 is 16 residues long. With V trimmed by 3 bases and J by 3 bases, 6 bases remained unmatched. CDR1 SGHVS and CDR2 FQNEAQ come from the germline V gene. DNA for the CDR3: TGTGCCAGCAGCTTCCCGGGACAGGGGGCGAACTACGAGCAGTACTTC. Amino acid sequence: CASSFPGQGANYEQYF.

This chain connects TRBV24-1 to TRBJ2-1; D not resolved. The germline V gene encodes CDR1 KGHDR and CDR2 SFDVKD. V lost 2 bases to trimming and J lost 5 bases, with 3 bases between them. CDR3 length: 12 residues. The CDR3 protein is CATSDSNNEQFF. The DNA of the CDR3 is TGTGCCACCAGTGATTCCAACAATGAGCAGTTCTTC.